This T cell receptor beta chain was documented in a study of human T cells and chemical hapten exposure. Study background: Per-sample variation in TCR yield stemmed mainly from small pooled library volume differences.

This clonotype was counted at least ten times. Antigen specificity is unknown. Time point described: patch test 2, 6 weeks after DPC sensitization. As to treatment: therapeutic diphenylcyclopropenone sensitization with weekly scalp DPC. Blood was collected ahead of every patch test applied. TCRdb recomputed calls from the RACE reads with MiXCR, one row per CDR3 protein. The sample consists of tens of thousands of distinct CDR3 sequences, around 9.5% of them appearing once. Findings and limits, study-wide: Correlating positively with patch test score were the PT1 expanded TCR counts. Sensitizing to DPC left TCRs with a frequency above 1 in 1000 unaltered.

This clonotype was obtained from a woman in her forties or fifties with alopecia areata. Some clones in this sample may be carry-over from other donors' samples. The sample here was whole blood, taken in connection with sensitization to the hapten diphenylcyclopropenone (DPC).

CDR3 DNA: TGCGCCAGCAGCTTGGATCGAGGACAGTTGAGTTCACCCCTCCACTTT. Translating gives CASSLDRGQLSSPLHF. The chain employs TRBV5-1 and TRBJ1-6; D perhaps matches TRBD1 (6 bases). The CDR3 has 16 amino acids. The V gene lost 0 bases and the J gene lost 9 bases, with 16 bases spanning the gap. Germline-derived CDR1 and CDR2 are SGHRS and YFSETQ.